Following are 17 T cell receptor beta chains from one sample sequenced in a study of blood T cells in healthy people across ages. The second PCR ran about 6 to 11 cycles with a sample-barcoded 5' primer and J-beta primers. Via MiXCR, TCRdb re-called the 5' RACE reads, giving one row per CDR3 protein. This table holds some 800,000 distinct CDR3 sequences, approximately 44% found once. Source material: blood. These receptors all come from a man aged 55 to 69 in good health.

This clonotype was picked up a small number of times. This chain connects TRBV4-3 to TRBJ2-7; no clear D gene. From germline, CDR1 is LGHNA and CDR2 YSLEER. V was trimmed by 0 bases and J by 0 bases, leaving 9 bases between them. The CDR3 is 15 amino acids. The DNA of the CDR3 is TGCGCCAGCAGCCAAGAAATCCTTAACTCCTACGAGCAGTACTTC. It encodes CASSQEILNSYEQYF.

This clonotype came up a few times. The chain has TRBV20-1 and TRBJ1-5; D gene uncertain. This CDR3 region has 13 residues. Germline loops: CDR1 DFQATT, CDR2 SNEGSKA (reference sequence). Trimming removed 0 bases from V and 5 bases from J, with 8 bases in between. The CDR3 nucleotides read TGCAGTGCTAGAGATCAAAGGGATCAGCCCCAGCATTTT. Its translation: CSARDQRDQPQHF.

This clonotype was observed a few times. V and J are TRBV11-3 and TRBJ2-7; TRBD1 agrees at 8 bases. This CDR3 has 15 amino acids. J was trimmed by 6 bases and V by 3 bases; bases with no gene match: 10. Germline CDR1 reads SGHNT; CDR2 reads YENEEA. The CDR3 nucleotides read TGTGCCAGCAGCTTGATGGACAGGGATGGTCCCGAGCAGTACTTC. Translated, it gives CASSLMDRDGPEQYF.

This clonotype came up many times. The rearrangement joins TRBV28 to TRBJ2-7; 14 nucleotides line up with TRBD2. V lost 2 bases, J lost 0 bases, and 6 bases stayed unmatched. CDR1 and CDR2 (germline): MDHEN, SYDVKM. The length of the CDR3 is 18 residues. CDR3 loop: CASSLVGLAGGFSYEQYF. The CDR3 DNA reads TGTGCCAGCAGTTTAGTTGGACTAGCGGGGGGTTTCTCCTACGAGCAGTACTTC. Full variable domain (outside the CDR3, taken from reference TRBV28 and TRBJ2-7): DVKVTQSSRYLVKRTGEKVFLECVQDMDHENMFWYRQDPGLGLRLIYFSYDVKMKEKGDIPEGYSVSREKKERFSLILESASTNQTSMYLCASSLVGLAGGFSYEQYFGPGTRLTVT.

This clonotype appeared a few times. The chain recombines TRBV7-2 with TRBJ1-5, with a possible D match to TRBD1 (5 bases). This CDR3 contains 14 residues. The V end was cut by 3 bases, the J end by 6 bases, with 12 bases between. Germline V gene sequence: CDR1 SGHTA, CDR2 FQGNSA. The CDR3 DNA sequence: TGTGCCAGCAGCTTGAACCAGGGTACTCAGCCCCAGCATTTT. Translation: CASSLNQGTQPQHF.

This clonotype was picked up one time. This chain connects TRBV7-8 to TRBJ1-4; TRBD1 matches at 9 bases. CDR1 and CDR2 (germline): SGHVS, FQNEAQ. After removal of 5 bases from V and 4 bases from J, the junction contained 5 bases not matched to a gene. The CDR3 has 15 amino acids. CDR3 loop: CASSLGQGLNEKLFF. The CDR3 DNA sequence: TGTGCCAGCAGCCTGGGACAGGGCCTTAATGAAAAACTGTTTTTT. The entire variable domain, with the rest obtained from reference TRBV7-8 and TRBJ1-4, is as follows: GAGVSQSPRYKVAKRGQDVALRCDPISGHVSLFWYQQALGQGPEFLTYFQNEAQLDKSGLPSDRFFAERPEGSVSTLKIQRTQQEDSAVYLCASSLGQGLNEKLFFGSGTQLSVL.

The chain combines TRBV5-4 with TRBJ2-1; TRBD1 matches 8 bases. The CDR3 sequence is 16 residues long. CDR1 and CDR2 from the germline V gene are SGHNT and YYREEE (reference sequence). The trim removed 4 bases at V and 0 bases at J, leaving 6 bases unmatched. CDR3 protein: CASSIGQGGSYNEQFF. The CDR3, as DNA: TGTGCCAGCAGCATAGGACAGGGAGGCTCCTACAATGAGCAGTTCTTC.

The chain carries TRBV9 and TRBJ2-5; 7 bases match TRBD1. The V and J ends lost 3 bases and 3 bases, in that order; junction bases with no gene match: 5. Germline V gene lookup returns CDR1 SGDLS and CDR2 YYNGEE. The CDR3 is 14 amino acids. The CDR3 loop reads CASSGGQSKETQYF. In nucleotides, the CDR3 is TGTGCCAGCAGCGGGGGACAGTCAAAAGAGACCCAGTACTTC.

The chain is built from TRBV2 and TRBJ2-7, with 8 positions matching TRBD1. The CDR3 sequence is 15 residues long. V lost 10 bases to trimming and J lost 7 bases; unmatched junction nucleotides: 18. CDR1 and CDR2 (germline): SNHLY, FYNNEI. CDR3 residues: CAIKRVRDRTNEQYF. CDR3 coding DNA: TGTGCCATCAAGAGGGTTAGGGACAGGACCAATGAGCAGTACTTC.

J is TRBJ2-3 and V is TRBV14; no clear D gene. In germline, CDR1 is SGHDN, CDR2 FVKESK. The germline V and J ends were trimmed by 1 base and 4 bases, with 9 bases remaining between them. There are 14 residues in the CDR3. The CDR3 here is CASSQGARADTQYF. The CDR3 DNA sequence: TGTGCCAGCAGCCAAGGAGCTCGGGCAGATACGCAGTATTTT.

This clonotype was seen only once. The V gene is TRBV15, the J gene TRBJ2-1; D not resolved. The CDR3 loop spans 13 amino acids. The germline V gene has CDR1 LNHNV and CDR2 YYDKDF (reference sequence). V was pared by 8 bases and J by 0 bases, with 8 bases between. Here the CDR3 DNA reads TGTGCCACCCGACTTAGCTCCTACAATGAGCAGTTCTTC. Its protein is CATRLSSYNEQFF.

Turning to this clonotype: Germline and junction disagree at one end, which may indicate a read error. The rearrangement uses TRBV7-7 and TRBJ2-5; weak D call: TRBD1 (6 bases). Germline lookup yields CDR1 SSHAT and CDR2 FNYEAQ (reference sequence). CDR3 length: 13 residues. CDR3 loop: CASSMTGKETQYF. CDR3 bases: TGTGCTAGCAGCATGACAGGAAAGGAGACCCAGTACTTC.

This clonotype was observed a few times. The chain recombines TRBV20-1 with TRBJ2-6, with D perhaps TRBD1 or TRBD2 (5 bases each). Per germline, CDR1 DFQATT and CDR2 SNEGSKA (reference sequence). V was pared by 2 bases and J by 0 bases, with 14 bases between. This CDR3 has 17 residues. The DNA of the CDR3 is TGCAGTGCTAGATCCCGGGACGGAAGCTCTGGGGCCAACGTCCTGACTTTC. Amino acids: CSARSRDGSSGANVLTF.

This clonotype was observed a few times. In DNA form, the CDR3 reads TGTGCCAGCAGTGAGGCGACAGGGGTCTACTATGGCTACACCTTC. Its translation is CASSEATGVYYGYTF. The rearrangement uses TRBV2 and TRBJ1-2, with TRBD1 matching 8 bases. V lost 3 bases to trimming and J lost 3 bases; unmatched junction nucleotides: 6. Per the germline V gene, CDR1 is SNHLY and CDR2 is FYNNEI. The CDR3 spans 15 residues.

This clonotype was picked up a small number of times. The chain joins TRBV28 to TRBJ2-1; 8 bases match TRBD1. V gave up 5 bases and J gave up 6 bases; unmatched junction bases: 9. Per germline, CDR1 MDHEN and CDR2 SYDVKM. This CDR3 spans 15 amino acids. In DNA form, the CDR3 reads TGTGCCAGCAGTGTCCCCGGGACAGGCCTCAATGAGCAGTTCTTC. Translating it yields CASSVPGTGLNEQFF.

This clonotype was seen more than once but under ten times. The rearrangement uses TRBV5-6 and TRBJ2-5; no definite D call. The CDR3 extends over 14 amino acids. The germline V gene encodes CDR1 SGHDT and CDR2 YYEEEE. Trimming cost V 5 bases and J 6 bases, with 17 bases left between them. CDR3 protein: CASRLAVVGQTQYF. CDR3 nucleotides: TGTGCCAGCAGACTGGCAGTGGTTGGGCAGACCCAGTACTTC.

The chain's CDR3 is CASSFQQETQYF. Written as DNA, the CDR3 is TGCGCCAGCAGCTTTCAGCAAGAGACCCAGTACTTC. The V and J genes are TRBV5-1 and TRBJ2-5; no reliable D call. Germline CDR1 reads SGHRS; CDR2 reads YFSETQ. With 2 bases removed from V and 2 bases from J, the gap between germline ends came to 4 bases. This CDR3 has 12 residues.